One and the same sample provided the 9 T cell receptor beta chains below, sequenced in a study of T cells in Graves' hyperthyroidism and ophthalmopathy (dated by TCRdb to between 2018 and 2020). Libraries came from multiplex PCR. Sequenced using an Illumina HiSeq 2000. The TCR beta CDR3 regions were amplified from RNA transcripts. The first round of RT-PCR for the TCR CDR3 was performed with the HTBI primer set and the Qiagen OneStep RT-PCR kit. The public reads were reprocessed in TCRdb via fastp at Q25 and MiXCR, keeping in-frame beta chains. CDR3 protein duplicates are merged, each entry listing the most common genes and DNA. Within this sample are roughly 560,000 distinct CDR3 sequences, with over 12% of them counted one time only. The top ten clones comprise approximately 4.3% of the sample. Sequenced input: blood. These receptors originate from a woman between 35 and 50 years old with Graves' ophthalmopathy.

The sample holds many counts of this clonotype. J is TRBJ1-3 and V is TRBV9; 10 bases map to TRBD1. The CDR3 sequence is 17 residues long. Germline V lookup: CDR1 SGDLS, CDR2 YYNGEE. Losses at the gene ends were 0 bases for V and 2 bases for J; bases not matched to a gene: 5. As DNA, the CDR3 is TGTGCCAGCAGCGTAGGAGGTGGACAGGGGGCTGGAAACACCATATATTTT. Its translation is CASSVGGGQGAGNTIYF.

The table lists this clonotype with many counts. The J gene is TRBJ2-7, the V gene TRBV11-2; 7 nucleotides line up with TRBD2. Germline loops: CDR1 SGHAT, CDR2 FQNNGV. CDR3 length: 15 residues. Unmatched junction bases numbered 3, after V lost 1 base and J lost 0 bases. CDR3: CASSLGGGGSYEQYF. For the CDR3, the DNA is TGTGCCAGCAGCTTAGGTGGGGGGGGCTCCTACGAGCAGTACTTC.

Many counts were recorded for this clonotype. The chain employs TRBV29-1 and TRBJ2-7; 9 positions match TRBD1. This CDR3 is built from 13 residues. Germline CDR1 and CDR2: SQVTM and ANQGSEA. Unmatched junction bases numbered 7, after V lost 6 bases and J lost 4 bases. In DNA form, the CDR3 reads TGCAGCGTGTCCCGGACAGGGGATTACGAGCAGTACTTC. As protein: CSVSRTGDYEQYF.

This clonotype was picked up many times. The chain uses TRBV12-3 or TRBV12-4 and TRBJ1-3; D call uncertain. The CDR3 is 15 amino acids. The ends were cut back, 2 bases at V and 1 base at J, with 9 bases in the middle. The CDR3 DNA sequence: TGTGCCAGCAGTTTATATGCGGCGTCTGGAAACACCATATATTTT. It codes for CASSLYAASGNTIYF.

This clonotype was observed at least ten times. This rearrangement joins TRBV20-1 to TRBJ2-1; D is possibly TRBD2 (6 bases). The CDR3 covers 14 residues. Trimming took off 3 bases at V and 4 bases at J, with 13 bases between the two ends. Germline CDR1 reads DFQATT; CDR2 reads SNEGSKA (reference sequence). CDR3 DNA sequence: TGCAGTGCTAGGACACTGCGGGAATACAATGAGCAGTTCTTC. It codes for CSARTLREYNEQFF.

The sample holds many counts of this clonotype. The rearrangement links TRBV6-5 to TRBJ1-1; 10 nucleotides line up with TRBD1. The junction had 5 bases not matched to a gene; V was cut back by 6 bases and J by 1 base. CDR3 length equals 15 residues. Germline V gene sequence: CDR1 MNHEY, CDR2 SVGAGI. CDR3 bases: TGTGCCAGCAGACCGGGACAGGGGCCGAACACTGAAGCTTTCTTT. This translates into CASRPGQGPNTEAFF.

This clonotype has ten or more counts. CDR3 DNA sequence: TGCAGCGTTGTACCGGAGACAAAAACCTACGAGCAGTACTTC. Protein product: CSVVPETKTYEQYF. J is TRBJ2-7 and V is TRBV29-1, with D hard to call. Germline loops: CDR1 SQVTM, CDR2 ANQGSEA. The germline V and J ends were trimmed by 4 bases and 2 bases, with 15 bases remaining between them. The CDR3 loop spans 14 amino acids.

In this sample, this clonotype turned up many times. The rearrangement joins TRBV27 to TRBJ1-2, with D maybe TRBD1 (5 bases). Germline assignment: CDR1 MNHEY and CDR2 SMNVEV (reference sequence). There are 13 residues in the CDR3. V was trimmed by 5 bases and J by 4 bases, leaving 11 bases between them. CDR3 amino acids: CASSPGPFYGYTF. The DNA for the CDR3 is TGTGCCAGCAGTCCGGGACCCTTCTATGGCTACACCTTC.

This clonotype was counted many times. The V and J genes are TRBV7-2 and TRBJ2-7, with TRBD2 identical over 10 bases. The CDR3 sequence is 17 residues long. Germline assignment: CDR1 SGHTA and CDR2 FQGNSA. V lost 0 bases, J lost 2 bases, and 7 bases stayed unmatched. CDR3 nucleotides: TGTGCCAGCAGCTTAGCGACGAGCGGGAGGGTCCCCTACGAGCAGTACTTC. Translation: CASSLATSGRVPYEQYF. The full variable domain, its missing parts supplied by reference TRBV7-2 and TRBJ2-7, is GAGVSQSPSNKVTEKGKDVELRCDPISGHTALYWYRQSLGQGLEFLIYFQGNSAPDKSGLPSDRFSAERTGGSVSTLTIQRTQQEDSAVYLCASSLATSGRVPYEQYFGPGTRLTVT.